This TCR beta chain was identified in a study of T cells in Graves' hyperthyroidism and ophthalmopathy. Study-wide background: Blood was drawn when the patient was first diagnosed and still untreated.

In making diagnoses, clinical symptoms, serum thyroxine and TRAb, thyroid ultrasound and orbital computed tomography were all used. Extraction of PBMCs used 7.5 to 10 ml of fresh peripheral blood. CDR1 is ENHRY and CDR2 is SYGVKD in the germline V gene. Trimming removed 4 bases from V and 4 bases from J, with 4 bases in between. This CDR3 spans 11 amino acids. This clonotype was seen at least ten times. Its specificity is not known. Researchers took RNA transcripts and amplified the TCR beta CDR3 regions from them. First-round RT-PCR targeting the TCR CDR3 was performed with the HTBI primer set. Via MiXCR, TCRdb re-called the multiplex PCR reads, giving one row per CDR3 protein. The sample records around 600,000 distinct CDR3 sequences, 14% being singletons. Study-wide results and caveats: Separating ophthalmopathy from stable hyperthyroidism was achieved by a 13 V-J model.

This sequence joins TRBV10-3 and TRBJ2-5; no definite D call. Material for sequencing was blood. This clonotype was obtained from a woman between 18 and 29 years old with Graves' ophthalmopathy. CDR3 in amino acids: CAISVGETQYF. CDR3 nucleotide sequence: TGTGCCATCAGTGTGGGAGAGACCCAGTACTTC.